This TCR beta chain appears in the sequencing data of a study of T cell responses to AZD1222 COVID-19 vaccine. General study points: Most donors were white British, females outnumbered males, and clonal diversity was possibly underestimated. Across spike, vaccine-associated CD4 TCRs were found, dominant at 160-218 and 743-854.

V lost 0 bases, J lost 0 bases, and 12 bases lay in between. The CDR3 runs 16 residues. CDR1 and CDR2 from the germline V gene are MRHNA and SNTAGT. In regard to this clone: Its specificity is unknown.

Some clones are missing from TCRdb's copy, which holds only in-frame ones; the method was immunoSEQ multiplex PCR. The sample lists 120,000 to 150,000 clones; more than 85% were seen once. The clonotype was recovered from an adult in good health. This chain links TRBV6-4 with TRBJ2-7; D possibly corresponds to TRBD2 (6 bases). Sequencing was performed on peripheral blood, taken on day 0 of AZD1222 vaccination. CDR3 amino acids: CASSDSSRGTSYEQYF. Here the CDR3 DNA reads TGTGCCAGCAGTGACTCTTCGCGGGGTACCTCCTACGAGCAGTACTTC.